Presented here are 6 T cell receptor beta chains from one specimen sequenced in a study of long-term antiretroviral therapy in people with HIV. The run of the v3.0 immunoSEQ assay was at survey level. Clones were read by immunoSEQ multiplex PCR, and TCRdb kept only the in-frame ones, dropping some. The sample has tens of thousands of clones, 76% seen once. This material consisted of unsorted PBMCs, taken 0.5 years after starting antiretroviral therapy. These receptors came from a woman in her thirties or forties with HIV.

The chain employs TRBV28 and TRBJ1-2, with D unresolved. Germline V gives CDR1 MDHEN, CDR2 SYDVKM. This CDR3 contains 12 residues. V lost 8 bases and J lost 4, with 11 bases in between. CDR3 coding DNA: TGTGCCAGCTCGTCTCTGTTCTATGGCTACACCTTC. Amino acid sequence: CASSSLFYGYTF.

V and J are TRBV21-1 and TRBJ1-6; the DNA was not used to check the table's D call, TRBD1. TRBV21-1 is termed a pseudogene. CDR3 size: 16 residues. The CDR3 DNA reads as TGTGCCAGTAACGACAGGGAAAGCTCCTATAATTCACCCCTCCACTTT. Protein: CASNDRESSYNSPLHF.

This rearrangement joins TRBV7-9 to TRBJ2-5; TRBD2 agrees at 8 bases. In germline, CDR1 is SEHNR, CDR2 FQNEAQ (reference sequence). The J segment lost 5 bases and the V segment lost 4 bases, leaving 6 bases of the junction unmatched. This CDR3 spans 14 amino acids. The CDR3 nucleotides are TGTGCCAGCAGCTGGAGCGGGGGACTTGAGACCCAGTACTTC. Its translation is CASSWSGGLETQYF.

The chain carries TRBV6-6 and TRBJ1-2, with TRBD1 identical over 9 bases. In germline, CDR1 is MNHNY, CDR2 SVGAGI (reference sequence). The V and J ends lost 4 bases and 4 bases, in that order; junction bases with no gene match: 7. The CDR3 is 15 amino acids. The DNA for the CDR3 is TGTGCCAGCAGTTTCCTCCAGGGACAGGGCTATGGCTACACCTTC. Amino acids: CASSFLQGQGYGYTF.

The V and J genes are TRBV6-5 and TRBJ2-1; D is ambiguous. This CDR3 region has 13 residues. Germline CDR1 is MNHEY and CDR2 is SVGAGI. The ends were cut back, 5 bases at V and 4 bases at J, with 9 bases in the middle. Here the CDR3 DNA reads TGTGCCAGCAGTCCCATAGGGTACAATGAGCAGTTCTTC. Its protein product is CASSPIGYNEQFF.

V and J are TRBV19 and TRBJ1-1; 9 bases fit TRBD1. Trimming at V came to 3 bases and at J to 8 bases, leaving 4 bases not matched to a gene. There are 13 residues in the CDR3. From germline, CDR1 is LNHDA and CDR2 SQIVND (reference sequence). Here the CDR3 reads CASSMGTGLEAFF. The CDR3 region has the DNA TGTGCCAGTAGTATGGGGACAGGGCTAGAAGCTTTCTTT. Variable domain in full (rest from reference TRBV19 and TRBJ1-1): DGGITQSPKYLFRKEGQNVTLSCEQNLNHDAMYWYRQDPGQGLRLIYYSQIVNDFQKGDIAEGYSVSREKKESFPLTVTSAQKNPTAFYLCASSMGTGLEAFFGQGTRLTVV.